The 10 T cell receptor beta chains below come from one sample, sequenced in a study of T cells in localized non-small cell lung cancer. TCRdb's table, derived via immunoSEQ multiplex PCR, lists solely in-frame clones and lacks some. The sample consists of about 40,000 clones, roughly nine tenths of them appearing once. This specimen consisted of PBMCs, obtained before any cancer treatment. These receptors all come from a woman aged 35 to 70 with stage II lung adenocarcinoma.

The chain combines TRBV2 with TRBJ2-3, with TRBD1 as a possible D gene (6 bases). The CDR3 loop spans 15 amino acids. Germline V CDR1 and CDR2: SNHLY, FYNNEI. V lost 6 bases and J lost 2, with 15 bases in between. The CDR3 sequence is CASSTRTDFTDTQYF. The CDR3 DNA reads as TGTGCCAGCAGCACTCGGACAGATTTCACAGATACGCAGTATTTT.

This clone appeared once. CDR3 in DNA: TGTGCCAACCTTTTCCAGGGTACCTACGAGCAGTACTTC. As protein: CANLFQGTYEQYF. V usage is TRBV5-6 and J usage is TRBJ2-7; tentatively, D is TRBD1 (5 bases). The V gene's germline CDR1 is SGHDT and CDR2 YYEEEE. Trimming removed 9 bases at V and 2 bases at J, with 15 bases between. The CDR3 contains 13 residues.

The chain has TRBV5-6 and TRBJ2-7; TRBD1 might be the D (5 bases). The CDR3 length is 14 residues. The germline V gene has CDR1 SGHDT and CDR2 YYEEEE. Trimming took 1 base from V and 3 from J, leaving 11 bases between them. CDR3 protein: CASSLIGVGYEQYF. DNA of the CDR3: TGTGCCAGCAGCTTGATAGGGGTGGGCTACGAGCAGTACTTC.

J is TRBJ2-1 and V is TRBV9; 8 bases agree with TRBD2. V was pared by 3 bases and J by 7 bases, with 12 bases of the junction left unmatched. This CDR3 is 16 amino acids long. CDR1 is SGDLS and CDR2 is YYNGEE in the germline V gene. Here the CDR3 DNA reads TGTGCCAGCAGCGAGGGTGCGGGGGGAATTAGGAATGAGCAGTTCTTC. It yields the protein CASSEGAGGIRNEQFF. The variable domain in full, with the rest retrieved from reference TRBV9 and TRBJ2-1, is DSGVTQTPKHLITATGQRVTLRCSPRSGDLSVYWYQQSLDQGLQFLIQYYNGEERAKGNILERFSAQQFPDLHSELNLSSLELGDSALYFCASSEGAGGIRNEQFFGPGTRLTVL.

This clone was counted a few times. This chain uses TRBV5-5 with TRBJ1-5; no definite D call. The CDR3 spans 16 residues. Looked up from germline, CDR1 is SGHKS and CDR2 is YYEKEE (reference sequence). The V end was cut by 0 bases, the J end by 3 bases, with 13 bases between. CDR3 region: CASSLGAQGPNQPQHF. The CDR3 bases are TGTGCCAGCAGCTTGGGGGCCCAAGGGCCCAATCAGCCCCAGCATTTT.

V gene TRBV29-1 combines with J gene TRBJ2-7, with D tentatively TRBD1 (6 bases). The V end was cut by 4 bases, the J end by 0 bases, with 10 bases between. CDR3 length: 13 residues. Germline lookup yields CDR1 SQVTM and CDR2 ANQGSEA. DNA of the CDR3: TGCAGCGTTGCTGAACAGGGCTCCTACGAGCAGTACTTC. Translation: CSVAEQGSYEQYF.

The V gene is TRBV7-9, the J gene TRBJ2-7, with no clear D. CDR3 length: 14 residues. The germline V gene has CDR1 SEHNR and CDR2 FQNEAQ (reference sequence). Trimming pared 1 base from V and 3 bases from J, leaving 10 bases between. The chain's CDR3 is CASSLEGKHYEQYF. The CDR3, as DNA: TGTGCCAGCAGCTTAGAAGGGAAGCACTACGAGCAGTACTTC. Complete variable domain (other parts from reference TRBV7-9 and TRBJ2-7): DTGVSQNPRHKITKRGQNVTFRCDPISEHNRLYWYRQTLGQGPEFLTYFQNEAQLEKSRLLSDRFSAERPKGSFSTLEIQRTEQGDSAMYLCASSLEGKHYEQYFGPGTRLTVT.

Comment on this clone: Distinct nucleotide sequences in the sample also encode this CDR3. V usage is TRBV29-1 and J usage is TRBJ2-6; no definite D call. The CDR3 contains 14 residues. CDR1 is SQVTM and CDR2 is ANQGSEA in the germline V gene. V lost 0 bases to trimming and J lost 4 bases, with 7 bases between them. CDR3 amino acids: CSVEDLPGANVLTF. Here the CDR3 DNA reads TGCAGCGTTGAAGATCTGCCCGGGGCCAACGTCCTGACTTTC. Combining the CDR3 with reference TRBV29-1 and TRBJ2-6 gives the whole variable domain SAVISQKPSRDICQRGTSLTIQCQVDSQVTMMFWYRQQPGQSLTLIATANQGSEATYESGFVIDKFPISRPNLTFSTLTVSNMSPEDSSIYLCSVEDLPGANVLTFGAGSRLTVL.

DNA for the CDR3: TGCAGCGCCCGATTCACGGGCGGCTACACCTTC. It encodes CSARFTGGYTF. This chain joins TRBV29-1 and TRBJ1-2; no clear D. Germline V CDR1 and CDR2: SQVTM, ANQGSEA. The CDR3 spans 11 residues. V lost 7 bases to trimming and J lost 8 bases, with 14 bases between them.

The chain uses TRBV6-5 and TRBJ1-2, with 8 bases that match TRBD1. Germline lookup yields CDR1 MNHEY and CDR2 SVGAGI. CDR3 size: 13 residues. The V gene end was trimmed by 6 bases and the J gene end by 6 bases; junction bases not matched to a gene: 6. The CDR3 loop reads CASRMDRVDGYTF. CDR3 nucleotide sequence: TGTGCCAGCAGGATGGACAGGGTTGATGGCTACACCTTC.